This section outlines one T cell receptor beta chain sequence together with its context. This clone was picked up a small number of times. No cognate antigen has been identified for it. No clone much larger than this one lies a single base away; base qualities are absent. The data originate from a study of beta chain features in type 1 diabetes (dated by TCRdb to the late 2010s). About the full investigation: Patients and healthy donors did not differ in mean age, gender distribution, total cell number or subset yield. In the study, TCRB repertoires of sorted circulating CD4+ T cell subsets from recently diagnosed type 1 diabetes patients were compared with those of matched healthy donors. A total of approximately 110,000,000 sorted cells were examined across all samples, and a strong correlation was observed between cell number per subset and RNA yield. Regulatory and stem cell-like memory subsets were isolated from only 8 patients and about 8 healthy donors, whereas naive and central memory subsets came from all 30 or so donors. The study at large found these results: PCR may preferentially amplify shorter templates, but because patient and control samples were amplified and corrected together, any resulting skew would affect both groups equally. Sequencing cDNA rather than genomic DNA could over-represent highly expressing activated cells, although activation and CD3 levels did not differ between groups. Patients with type 1 diabetes made fewer insertions and deleted more nucleotides at VDJ recombination sites, implying thymic rearrangement abnormalities. Naive, central memory and regulatory TCRB repertoires appeared to be more alike among patients than among healthy donors. In all four CD4+ subsets, TCRB CDR3 length was moderately but significantly shorter in type 1 diabetes patients. Because small numbers of individuals were included in the HLA sub-analyses, any influence of HLA type on TCRB rearrangement was left unresolved.

All of the isolated RNA was reverse transcribed with the High Capacity cDNA Reverse Transcription Kit, so expressed TCRB transcripts were sequenced. Naive, central memory and regulatory T cell samples underwent deep immunoSEQ sequencing, averaging about 3.57 million total reads per sample. Sorted cells were lysed in RLT buffer, and RNA was extracted using DNase-treated RNeasy Micro or Mini kits according to cell number. Each cell subset was processed on its own to prevent cross-contamination, while patient and healthy donor samples were processed together. The immunoSEQ multiplex PCR was used to amplify TCRB sequences from cDNA, generating 87-bp fragments that spanned the CDR3 region. Sequencing of the amplicons was done on the Illumina HiSeq platform. On the study's bioinformatics: PCR bias was computationally corrected using synthetic template baselines, reads within Hamming distance 2 were collapsed, and singletons that could not be merged were discarded. Reads were aligned against IMGT to assign V, D and J genes, CDR3 length and insertions or deletions at six rearrangement sites. Within each subset, clonotype counts were normalized to sorted cell number, and only after that were true diversity and Gini coefficients computed with the tcR R package. The overlap coefficient, calculated on TCRB nucleotide sequences, was used to quantify repertoire sharing. Out-of-frame TCRB sequences from naive cells were analyzed as a proxy for the pre-selection repertoire. Entries here come from immuneACCESS through TCRdb and include only in-frame sequences with V and J called. Some clones fail to appear in such tables; in the studies checked, an unresolved V gene covers under half of the shortfall, and the cause of the remainder is unknown. D and trimming come from the DNA, and the V and J calls and clone size come from that table. The sample data list around 250,000 clones, and roughly 13% of these were observed just once. The ten biggest clones cover approximately 0.015% of the sample.

From each donor, a single peripheral blood sample of around 120 mL on average was drawn into heparinised tubes. Using a panel that included CD45RO, CCR7, CD25, CD127, CD95 and CD27, naive, central memory, regulatory and stem cell-like memory CD4+ T cells were sorted on a BD FACSAria II. All sorted populations exceeded 95% purity. Right away, PBMCs were isolated by Lymphoprep density gradient centrifugation and were stained directly, with no culture step. Samples were stained and sorted in pairs, with one healthy donor and one patient per experiment, so that batch effects were minimized. Based on the germline V gene, the CDR1 and CDR2 sequences are SGHVS and FNYEAQ. At the junction V is shortened by 5 bases and J by 2 bases, with 22 bases in between. Including cysteine and phenylalanine, the CDR3 has 17 amino acids. Only the CDR3 DNA stays, 51 bases, in frame from base 1.

The TCR originated in a man younger than 40 with type 1 diabetes. The specimen sequenced was naive CD4+ T cells from blood. Sample cell subset or site, as interpreted from the label and publication: true naive CD4+ T cells. The rearranged segments are TRBV7-6 and TRBJ2-7, with a tentative D gene TRBD2 over 6 matching bases. The DNA is as follows: TGTGCCAGCAGCCCCGCGTATGGGGGGTTCAGCGCCTACGAGCAGTACTTC. Protein translation: CASSPAYGGFSAYEQYF.